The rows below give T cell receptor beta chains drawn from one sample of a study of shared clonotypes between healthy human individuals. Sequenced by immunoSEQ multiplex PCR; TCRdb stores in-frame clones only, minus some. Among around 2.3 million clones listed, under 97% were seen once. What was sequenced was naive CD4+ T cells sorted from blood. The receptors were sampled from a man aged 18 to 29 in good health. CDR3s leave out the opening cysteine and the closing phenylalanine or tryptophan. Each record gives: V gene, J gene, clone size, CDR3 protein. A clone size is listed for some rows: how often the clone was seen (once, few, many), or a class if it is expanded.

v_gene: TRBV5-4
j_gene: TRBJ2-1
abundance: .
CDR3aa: ASSPTQTSGSWF

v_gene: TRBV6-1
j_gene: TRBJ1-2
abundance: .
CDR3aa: ASSGEGQGYGYT

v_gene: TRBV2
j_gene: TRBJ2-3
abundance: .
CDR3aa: ASSGGLSTDTQY

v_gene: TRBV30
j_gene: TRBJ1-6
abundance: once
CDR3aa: AWSVEPSNSPLH

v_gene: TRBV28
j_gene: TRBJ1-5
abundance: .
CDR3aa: ASTFDRVLGPQH

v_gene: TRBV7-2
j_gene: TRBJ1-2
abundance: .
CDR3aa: ASSPPSGGHYGYT

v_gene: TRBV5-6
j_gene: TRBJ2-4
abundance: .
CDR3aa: ASSFGGPFKNIQY

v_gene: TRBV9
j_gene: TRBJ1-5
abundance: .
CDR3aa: ASSEQLRDSIDSNQPQH

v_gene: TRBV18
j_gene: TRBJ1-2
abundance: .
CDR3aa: ASSPAGQDYGYT

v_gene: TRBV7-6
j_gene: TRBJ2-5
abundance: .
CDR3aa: ASSLMTSKETQY

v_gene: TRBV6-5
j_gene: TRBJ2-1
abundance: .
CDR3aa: ASSSAPVIGSEQF

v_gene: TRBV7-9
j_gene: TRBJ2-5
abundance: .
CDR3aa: ASSSAGLAGGHQETQY